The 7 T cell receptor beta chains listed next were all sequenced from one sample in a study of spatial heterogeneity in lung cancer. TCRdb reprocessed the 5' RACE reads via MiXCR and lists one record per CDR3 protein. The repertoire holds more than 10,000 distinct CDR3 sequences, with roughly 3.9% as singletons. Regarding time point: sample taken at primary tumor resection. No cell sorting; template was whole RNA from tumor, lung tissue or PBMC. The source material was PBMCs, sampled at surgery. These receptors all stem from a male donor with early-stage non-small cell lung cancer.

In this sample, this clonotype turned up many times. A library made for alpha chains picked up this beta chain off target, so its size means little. The CDR3 region has the DNA TGTGCCAGCAACGGACTAGCGGGAGATACGCAGTATTTT. It codes for CASNGLAGDTQYF. The V gene is TRBV6-2 or TRBV6-3, the J gene TRBJ2-3; 11 bases agree with TRBD2. Looked up from germline, CDR1 is MNHEY and CDR2 is SVGEGT. The V and J ends lost 7 bases and 5 bases, in that order; junction bases with no gene match: 2. CDR3 length equals 13 residues.

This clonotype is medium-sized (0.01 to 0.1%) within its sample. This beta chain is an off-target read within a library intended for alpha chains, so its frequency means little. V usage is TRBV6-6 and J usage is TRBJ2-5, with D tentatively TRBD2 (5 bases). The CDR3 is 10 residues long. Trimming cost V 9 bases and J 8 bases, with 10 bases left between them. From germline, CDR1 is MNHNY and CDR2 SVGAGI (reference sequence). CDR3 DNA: TGTGCCAGGGACTGGGGAACCCAGTACTTC. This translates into CARDWGTQYF.

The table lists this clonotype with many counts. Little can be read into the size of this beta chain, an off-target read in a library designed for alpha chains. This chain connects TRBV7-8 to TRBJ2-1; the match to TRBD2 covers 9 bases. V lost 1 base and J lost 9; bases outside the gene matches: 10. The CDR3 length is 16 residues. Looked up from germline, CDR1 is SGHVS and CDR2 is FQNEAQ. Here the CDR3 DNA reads TGTGCCAGCAGCTTAGTAGCGGGAGTCCATCCCCCTGAGCAGTTCTTC. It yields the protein CASSLVAGVHPPEQFF.

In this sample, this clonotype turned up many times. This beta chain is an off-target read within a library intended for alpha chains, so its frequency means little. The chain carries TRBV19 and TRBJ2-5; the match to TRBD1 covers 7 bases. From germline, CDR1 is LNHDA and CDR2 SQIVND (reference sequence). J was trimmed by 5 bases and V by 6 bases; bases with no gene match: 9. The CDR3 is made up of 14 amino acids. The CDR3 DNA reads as TGTGCCAGTAGCCCCGGGACAGCGAGGGAGACCCAGTACTTC. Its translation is CASSPGTARETQYF.

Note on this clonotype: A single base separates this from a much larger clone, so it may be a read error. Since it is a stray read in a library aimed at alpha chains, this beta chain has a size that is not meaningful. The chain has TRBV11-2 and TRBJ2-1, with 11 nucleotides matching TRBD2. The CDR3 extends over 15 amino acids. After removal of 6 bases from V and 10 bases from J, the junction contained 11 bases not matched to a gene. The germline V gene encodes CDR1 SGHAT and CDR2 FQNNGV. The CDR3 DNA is TGTGCCAGCAGTTCCAGGACTAGCGGGTTCGGCGAGCAGTTCTTC. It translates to CASSSRTSGFGEQFF. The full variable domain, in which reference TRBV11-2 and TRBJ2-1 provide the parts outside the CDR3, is EAGVAQSPRYKIIEKRQSVAFWCNPISGHATLYWYQQILGQGPKLLIQFQNNGVVDDSQLPKDRFSAERLKGVDSTLKIQPAKLEDSAVYLCASSSRTSGFGEQFFGPGTRLTVL.

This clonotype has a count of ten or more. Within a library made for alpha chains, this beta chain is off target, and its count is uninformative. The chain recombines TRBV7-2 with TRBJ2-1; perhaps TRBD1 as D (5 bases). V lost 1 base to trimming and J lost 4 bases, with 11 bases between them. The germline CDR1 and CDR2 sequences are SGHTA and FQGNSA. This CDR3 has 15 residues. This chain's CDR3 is CASSLGTRSYNEQFF. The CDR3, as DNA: TGTGCCAGCAGCTTAGGGACACGGAGTTACAATGAGCAGTTCTTC.

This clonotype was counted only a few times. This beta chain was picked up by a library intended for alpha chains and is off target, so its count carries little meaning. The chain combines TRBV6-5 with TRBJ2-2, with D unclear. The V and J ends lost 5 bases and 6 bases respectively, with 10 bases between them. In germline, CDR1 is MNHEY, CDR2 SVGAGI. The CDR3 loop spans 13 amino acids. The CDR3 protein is CASSPTQPGELFF. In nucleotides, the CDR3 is TGTGCCAGCAGTCCGACCCAGCCCGGGGAGCTGTTTTTT.